Shown below are 8 T cell receptor beta chains from a single sample sequenced in a study of T-cell reconstitution after alpha-beta-depleted transplantation in children. This sample's TCRbeta library carried unique molecular identifier barcodes. From the PCR reads, TCRdb called clonotypes with MiXCR, one entry per CDR3 protein. This sample has over 550,000 distinct CDR3 sequences, with about 10% found just once. The sequenced sample was PBMCs from the stem cell graft donor, obtained from the stem cell graft. The receptor set was obtained from a human donor who donated a stem cell graft to a child with acute myeloid leukemia.

The J gene is TRBJ1-3, the V gene TRBV20-1; no firm D call. The CDR3 totals 16 residues. The V end was cut by 6 bases, the J end by 1 base, with 19 bases between. Per the germline V gene, CDR1 is DFQATT and CDR2 is SNEGSKA (reference sequence). In DNA form, the CDR3 reads TGCAGTGCCACCGGGTCCAGCCATGTTTCTGGAAACACCATATATTTT. Translation: CSATGSSHVSGNTIYF.

This clonotype showed up many times. This sequence joins TRBV6-2 or TRBV6-3 and TRBJ1-5; D may be TRBD1 (5 bases). This CDR3 is 15 amino acids long. CDR1 MNHEY and CDR2 SVGEGT come from the germline V gene. The V gene lost 0 bases and the J gene lost 11 bases, with 17 bases spanning the gap. CDR3 sequence: CASSYSPQARSAQHF. The DNA of the CDR3 is TGTGCCAGCAGTTACTCACCACAGGCCCGCTCAGCCCAGCATTTT.

The chain uses TRBV6-5 and TRBJ2-4; D is tentatively TRBD1 or TRBD2 (5 bases each). The CDR3 covers 15 residues. The germline CDR1 and CDR2 sequences are MNHEY and SVGAGI. The V and J ends lost 2 bases and 7 bases respectively, with 15 bases between them. CDR3 sequence reads: CASSYPQGRENIQYF. The DNA for the CDR3 is TGTGCCAGCAGTTACCCTCAGGGCAGGGAGAACATTCAGTACTTC.

This clonotype came up many times. The chain joins TRBV12-3 or TRBV12-4 to TRBJ2-2; no definite D call. The CDR3 has 14 residues. Trimming cost V 7 bases and J 2 bases, with 11 bases left between them. CDR3 in amino acids: CASTLIENTGELFF. The CDR3 DNA is TGTGCCAGCACTCTTATCGAAAACACCGGGGAGCTGTTTTTT.

This clonotype was observed a handful of times. J is TRBJ2-1 and V is TRBV12-3 or TRBV12-4; 12 positions agree with TRBD2. Trimming cost V 6 bases and J 7 bases; bases outside gene matches: 13. The CDR3 is 17 residues long. As DNA, the CDR3 is TGTGCCAGCAGCTTGACTAGCGGGAGTTTTTTTATGAATGAGCAGTTCTTC. It is translated as CASSLTSGSFFMNEQFF.

This clonotype was counted ten times or more. The rearrangement uses TRBV11-2 and TRBJ2-2; 11 bases match TRBD1. With 0 bases clipped from V and 5 bases from J, the junction kept 5 bases outside the gene matches. This CDR3 spans 17 amino acids. Looked up from germline, CDR1 is SGHAT and CDR2 is FQNNGV. CDR3 sequence reads: CASSLDWTGGRTGELFF. The CDR3 region has the DNA TGTGCCAGCAGCTTAGATTGGACAGGGGGCAGAACCGGGGAGCTGTTTTTT. The whole variable domain, filled in from reference TRBV11-2 and TRBJ2-2, reads EAGVAQSPRYKIIEKRQSVAFWCNPISGHATLYWYQQILGQGPKLLIQFQNNGVVDDSQLPKDRFSAERLKGVDSTLKIQPAKLEDSAVYLCASSLDWTGGRTGELFFGEGSRLTVL.

The sample holds many counts of this clonotype. The chain carries TRBV7-2 and TRBJ2-3, with D unresolved. The CDR3 is 17 amino acids. CDR1 is SGHTA and CDR2 is FQGNSA in the germline V gene. V dropped 3 bases and J dropped 1 base, with 17 bases sitting between them. CDR3 nucleotide sequence: TGTGCCAGCAGCTTCCTTTCTGGCGCGTTCGGCACAGATACGCAGTATTTT. Its protein is CASSFLSGAFGTDTQYF.

This clonotype was observed a handful of times. CDR3 amino acids: CASSQTAGEQFF. CDR3 sequence (DNA): TGTGCCAGCAGCCAAACGGCCGGTGAGCAGTTCTTC. The chain employs TRBV3-1 and TRBJ2-1; D uncertain. V was clipped by 2 bases and J by 9 bases, with 8 bases between them. From germline, CDR1 is LGHDT and CDR2 YNNKEL (reference sequence). This CDR3 is 12 amino acids long.